The 32 T cell receptor beta chains below were found in one sample sequenced in a study of response to subunit inactivated influenza vaccine. TCRdb reprocessed the RT-PCR reads with MiXCR, giving one entry per CDR3 protein. Counted here are around 200,000 distinct CDR3 sequences, about 9.3% occurring once; the ten biggest clones make up approximately 11%. Sequenced here: non-naive T cells sorted from PBMCs, sampled on the day of vaccination. These receptors were obtained from a man aged 50 to 59 who received an inactivated influenza vaccine.

Many counts were recorded for this clonotype. The chain recombines TRBV12-3 or TRBV12-4 with TRBJ1-5; 10 bases are shared with TRBD1. V dropped 6 bases and J dropped 2; count of bases not matched to a gene: 4. This CDR3 is 15 amino acids long. The CDR3 loop reads CASSTGQGGNQPQHF. The CDR3, as DNA: TGTGCCAGCAGCACCGGACAGGGGGGCAATCAGCCCCAGCATTTT.

This clonotype was counted many times. CDR3: CASSLDGRGQPYNEQFF. The CDR3 DNA reads TGTGCCAGCAGCTTAGACGGGCGGGGGCAGCCGTACAATGAGCAGTTCTTC. The chain has TRBV11-2 and TRBJ2-1; D might be TRBD2 (7 bases). CDR3 length: 17 residues. Germline V gives CDR1 SGHAT, CDR2 FQNNGV. V was cut by 0 bases and J by 4 bases, with 16 bases left in between.

There are a few counts of this clonotype. The chain recombines TRBV28 with TRBJ1-3; the match to TRBD1 covers 8 bases. The germline CDR1 and CDR2 sequences are MDHEN and SYDVKM. The CDR3 totals 13 residues. J lost 2 bases, V lost 8 bases, and 2 bases had no gene match. CDR3 coding DNA: TGTGCCAGCGACAGGGGCCCTGGAAACACCATATATTTT. Protein: CASDRGPGNTIYF.

The rearrangement joins TRBV20-1 to TRBJ2-2, with D unresolved. The germline CDR1 and CDR2 sequences are DFQATT and SNEGSKA (reference sequence). Trimming removed 3 bases at V and 0 bases at J, with 11 bases between. This CDR3 has 15 residues. The CDR3 region is CSARTTWTNTGELFF. CDR3 coding DNA: TGCAGTGCTAGGACCACTTGGACGAACACCGGGGAGCTGTTTTTT.

This clonotype was detected many times. The chain is built from TRBV4-3 and TRBJ1-2; a weak D match, TRBD1 (5 bases). V was cut by 0 bases and J by 7 bases, with 12 bases left in between. The CDR3 consists of 14 residues. Germline values: CDR1 LGHNA, CDR2 YSLEER. In DNA, the CDR3 is TGCGCCAGCAGCCAAGACCGGGACCTTCCTGGCTACACCTTC. Protein: CASSQDRDLPGYTF.

Only a few counts were recorded for this clonotype. The chain couples TRBV11-2 to TRBJ2-1, with 12 bases fitting TRBD2. V gave up 1 base and J gave up 6 bases; unmatched junction bases: 10. This CDR3 spans 18 amino acids. Germline V CDR1 and CDR2: SGHAT, FQNNGV. CDR3 bases: TGTGCCAGCAGCTTAGGGATCGGCCTAGCGGGGGGGCGCAATGAGCAGTTCTTC. Translating it yields CASSLGIGLAGGRNEQFF. Looking up the rest from reference TRBV11-2 and TRBJ2-1 gives the full variable domain: EAGVAQSPRYKIIEKRQSVAFWCNPISGHATLYWYQQILGQGPKLLIQFQNNGVVDDSQLPKDRFSAERLKGVDSTLKIQPAKLEDSAVYLCASSLGIGLAGGRNEQFFGPGTRLTVL.

A few counts support this clonotype. V usage is TRBV6-5 and J usage is TRBJ2-7; D is tentatively TRBD1 or TRBD2 (5 bases each). Germline CDR1 reads MNHEY; CDR2 reads SVGAGI. This CDR3 comprises 14 residues. V was cut by 3 bases and J by 6 bases, with 15 bases left in between. The CDR3 region is CASSYSAGAGEQYF. CDR3 nucleotides: TGTGCCAGCAGTTATTCCGCCGGGGCGGGCGAGCAGTACTTC.

The V gene is TRBV18, the J gene TRBJ1-2, with 8 bases that match TRBD1. In germline, CDR1 is KGHSH, CDR2 LQKENI. Trimming removed 2 bases from V and 0 bases from J; junction bases left unmatched: 5. CDR3 size: 16 residues. The CDR3 reads CASSPAVTGANYGYTF. Written as DNA, the CDR3 is TGTGCCAGCTCACCAGCAGTGACAGGGGCTAACTATGGCTACACCTTC.

This clonotype came up many times. V and J are TRBV5-1 and TRBJ2-1; D may be TRBD2 (6 bases). CDR3 length equals 16 residues. Per the germline V gene, CDR1 is SGHRS and CDR2 is YFSETQ. Trimming left V 7 bases short and J 2 bases short, with 19 bases between. The CDR3 here is CASAPFSGGAYNEQFF. The CDR3, as DNA: TGCGCCAGCGCTCCTTTTAGCGGAGGGGCCTACAATGAGCAGTTCTTC.

This clonotype was picked up many times. The chain has TRBV28 and TRBJ2-5, with a possible D match to TRBD1 (6 bases). The CDR3 has 16 amino acids. Trimming shortened V by 4 bases and J by 1 base, and 16 bases separated the two germline ends. Germline CDR1 and CDR2: MDHEN and SYDVKM. CDR3 DNA sequence: TGTGCCAGCAGTTCGTTCATAGGACAGACCCAAGAGACCCAGTACTTC. Protein sequence: CASSSFIGQTQETQYF.

This sequence joins TRBV9 and TRBJ1-4; unclear D gene. The CDR3 has 15 amino acids. Germline CDR1 and CDR2: SGDLS and YYNGEE. V was pared by 0 bases and J by 5 bases, with 11 bases between. CDR3 sequence reads: CASSVGSRPNEKLFF. The DNA for the CDR3 is TGTGCCAGCAGCGTAGGATCAAGACCCAATGAAAAACTGTTTTTT.

The chain has TRBV7-9 and TRBJ1-2; a weak D match, TRBD1 (5 bases). Germline values: CDR1 SEHNR, CDR2 FQNEAQ (reference sequence). Trimming cost V 4 bases and J 8 bases, with 17 bases left between them. The CDR3 is 14 residues long. In nucleotides, the CDR3 is TGTGCCAGCAGCTGGTCCGGGCCAGGGAGAGGCTACACCTTC. Its protein product is CASSWSGPGRGYTF.

The chain recombines TRBV7-2 with TRBJ2-5; no reliable D call. The CDR3 is 15 residues long. The germline gives CDR1 SGHTA, CDR2 FQGNSA. V was clipped by 5 bases and J by 1 base, with 14 bases between them. The CDR3 sequence: CASSLRPGSQETQYF. Here the CDR3 DNA reads TGTGCCAGCAGCCTTAGACCGGGCAGCCAAGAGACCCAGTACTTC.

The V call is TRBV5-1, the J call TRBJ1-1; D is uncertain. Looked up from germline, CDR1 is SGHRS and CDR2 is YFSETQ. Trimming took off 0 bases at V and 12 bases at J, with 18 bases between the two ends. The CDR3 is 14 amino acids. The CDR3: CASSLAGPPRGTFF. CDR3 nucleotides: TGCGCCAGCAGCTTGGCTGGGCCTCCCCGGGGAACTTTCTTT.

This clonotype was counted between two and nine times. The chain employs TRBV5-1 and TRBJ2-7, with 11 bases lining up with TRBD2. This CDR3 has 15 residues. The V gene end was trimmed by 0 bases and the J gene end by 3 bases; junction bases not matched to a gene: 2. CDR1 is SGHRS, CDR2 YFSETQ, per germline. For the CDR3, the DNA is TGCGCCAGCAGCTTGGAGACTAGCGGGGTCTACGAGCAGTACTTC. This sequence encodes CASSLETSGVYEQYF. Looking up the rest from reference TRBV5-1 and TRBJ2-7 gives the full variable domain: KAGVTQTPRYLIKTRGQQVTLSCSPISGHRSVSWYQQTPGQGLQFLFEYFSETQRNKGNFPGRFSGRQFSNSRSEMNVSTLELGDSALYLCASSLETSGVYEQYFGPGTRLTVT.

The rearrangement links TRBV29-1 to TRBJ1-1; TRBD1 might be the D (5 bases). V gave up 3 bases and J gave up 4 bases, with 12 bases separating them. CDR1 is SQVTM and CDR2 is ANQGSEA in the germline V gene. The CDR3 covers 13 residues. DNA for the CDR3: TGCAGCGTTGATATAGGGGTGGGCACTGAAGCTTTCTTT. Residues: CSVDIGVGTEAFF.

In this sample, this clonotype turned up many times. The chain carries TRBV5-1 and TRBJ2-2, with 8 bases lining up with TRBD2. The V segment lost 4 bases and the J segment 7 bases; nucleotides outside the gene matches: 9. Germline lookup yields CDR1 SGHRS and CDR2 YFSETQ. The CDR3 sequence is 15 residues long. In DNA form, the CDR3 reads TGCGCCAGCAGCACCTCCGGGACTAGAGGCGGGGAGCTGTTTTTT. Translated: CASSTSGTRGGELFF.

The gene calls are TRBV28 and TRBJ2-5; tentatively, D is TRBD2 (6 bases). There are 21 residues in the CDR3. Trimming removed 4 bases at V and 5 bases at J, with 35 bases between. Germline-derived CDR1 and CDR2 are MDHEN and SYDVKM. The chain's CDR3 is CASSSPRGTGVVVRRYETQYF. The CDR3 DNA follows: TGTGCCAGCAGTTCCCCCCGGGGGACTGGAGTAGTTGTCAGGCGATATGAGACCCAGTACTTC.

This clonotype appeared many times. The chain joins TRBV14 to TRBJ2-1, with D unclear. The V end was cut by 0 bases, the J end by 0 bases, with 9 bases between. The germline V gene has CDR1 SGHDN and CDR2 FVKESK. The CDR3 totals 16 residues. CDR3 DNA: TGTGCCAGCAGCCAAGACTATCTCAGCTCCTACAATGAGCAGTTCTTC. This encodes CASSQDYLSSYNEQFF.

The rearrangement uses TRBV5-1 and TRBJ2-3; TRBD2 might be the D (5 bases). Germline V lookup: CDR1 SGHRS, CDR2 YFSETQ. The CDR3 has 17 amino acids. V lost 1 base and J lost 1, with 16 bases in between. The CDR3: CASSLTLGTAGTDTQYF. The CDR3 DNA reads as TGCGCCAGCAGCTTGACACTAGGTACGGCGGGCACAGATACGCAGTATTTT.

This clonotype has ten or more counts. This rearrangement joins TRBV20-1 to TRBJ2-7; tentative D call: TRBD2 (5 bases). The germline V gene encodes CDR1 DFQATT and CDR2 SNEGSKA (reference sequence). The CDR3 has 13 amino acids. The V gene lost 3 bases and the J gene lost 6 bases, with 15 bases spanning the gap. The CDR3 reads CSARISELGEQYF. DNA of the CDR3: TGCAGTGCTAGGATAAGCGAACTAGGCGAGCAGTACTTC.

This chain links TRBV9 with TRBJ2-1; the D is unclear. The germline gives CDR1 SGDLS, CDR2 YYNGEE. The CDR3 has 13 residues. The V end lost 4 bases, the J end lost 8 bases, and 13 bases lay between the germline ends. CDR3 sequence reads: CASSSNFGDEQFF. The DNA for the CDR3 is TGTGCCAGCAGCTCCAATTTTGGGGATGAGCAGTTCTTC.

Many counts were recorded for this clonotype. The rearrangement links TRBV28 to TRBJ2-1, with D maybe TRBD2 (6 bases). The CDR3 extends over 12 amino acids. Trimming cost V 7 bases and J 9 bases, with 13 bases left between them. CDR1 and CDR2 (germline): MDHEN, SYDVKM. CDR3 residues: CASMLRGGEQFF. The DNA for the CDR3 is TGTGCCAGCATGCTGCGGGGCGGTGAGCAGTTCTTC.

This clonotype has more than one count but fewer than ten. The chain carries TRBV6-5 and TRBJ1-1; D gene ambiguous. Germline CDR1 and CDR2: MNHEY and SVGAGI. The V end lost 7 bases, the J end lost 2 bases, and 5 bases lay between the germline ends. CDR3 length: 11 amino acids. DNA for the CDR3: TGTGCCAGCAACTCTAACACTGAAGCTTTCTTT. Translation gives CASNSNTEAFF.

Ten or more counts support this clonotype. The chain links TRBV20-1 to TRBJ2-7; D is perhaps TRBD1 or TRBD2 (5 bases each). The CDR3 covers 13 residues. V was shortened by 1 base and J by 2 bases, with 9 bases between the two germline ends. The germline CDR1 and CDR2 sequences are DFQATT and SNEGSKA (reference sequence). The CDR3 bases are TGCAGTGCTAGAGCAGGGAGCGCCTACGAGCAGTACTTC. It encodes CSARAGSAYEQYF.

This clonotype was found many times. The chain couples TRBV28 to TRBJ1-2; D not resolved. This CDR3 is 13 amino acids long. V was shortened by 2 bases and J by 4 bases, with 8 bases between the two germline ends. Germline V gene data show CDR1 as MDHEN and CDR2 as SYDVKM. CDR3 protein: CASSLGRTYGYTF. The CDR3 nucleotides are TGTGCCAGCAGTTTAGGCAGGACCTATGGCTACACCTTC.

Only a few counts were recorded for this clonotype. CDR3 nucleotides: TGTGCCAGTAGACGCCCCGGGCGGCAGCTCAATGAGCAGTTCTTC. Protein product: CASRRPGRQLNEQFF. The rearrangement uses TRBV19 and TRBJ2-1, with D hard to call. Between the trimmed V and J ends, which lost 6 bases and 6 bases, there was a span of 18 bases. The CDR3 is made up of 15 amino acids. The germline CDR1 and CDR2 sequences are LNHDA and SQIVND (reference sequence).

The CDR3 DNA sequence: TGCGCCAGCAGCCAAGACGGACCAGGGCAGTACGAGCAGTACTTC. Its protein product is CASSQDGPGQYEQYF. The chain uses TRBV4-3 and TRBJ2-7, with a possible D match to TRBD1 (5 bases). The germline CDR1 and CDR2 sequences are LGHNA and YSLEER. V was clipped by 0 bases and J by 4 bases, with 13 bases between them. The CDR3 runs to 15 residues.

The rearrangement uses TRBV29-1 and TRBJ1-4; D is possibly TRBD1 (5 bases). This CDR3 region has 13 residues. Germline values: CDR1 SQVTM, CDR2 ANQGSEA. Trimming cost V 3 bases and J 6 bases, with 11 bases left between them. The CDR3 protein is CSVDGGWDEKLFF. The CDR3 bases are TGCAGCGTTGACGGGGGTTGGGATGAAAAACTGTTTTTT.

The rearrangement joins TRBV6-4 to TRBJ2-7, with D maybe TRBD2 (5 bases). This CDR3 comprises 18 residues. V lost 7 bases, J lost 2 bases, and 27 bases lay in between. Germline V lookup: CDR1 MRHNA, CDR2 SNTAGT. The CDR3 loop reads CASKLKEELGTMTYEQYF. CDR3 in DNA: TGTGCCAGCAAACTCAAGGAGGAACTGGGCACTATGACCTACGAGCAGTACTTC.

This clonotype was seen ten or more times. This chain connects TRBV5-1 to TRBJ2-4, with D maybe TRBD1 (6 bases). The CDR3 has 13 residues. The germline CDR1 and CDR2 sequences are SGHRS and YFSETQ. Trimming stripped 1 base from V and 8 bases from J, with 10 bases between. This CDR3 is CASSLISGDIQYF. CDR3 DNA: TGCGCCAGCAGCTTGATTTCAGGGGACATTCAGTACTTC.

This clonotype came up a few times. This chain joins TRBV29-1 and TRBJ2-5, with TRBD2 matching over 9 bases. J lost 5 bases, V lost 7 bases, and 5 bases had no gene match. CDR1 is SQVTM, CDR2 ANQGSEA, per germline. This CDR3 comprises 12 residues. CDR3 sequence: CSETSGSETQYF. As DNA, the CDR3 is TGCAGCGAGACTAGCGGTTCGGAGACCCAGTACTTC.